This record concerns one TCR beta chain sequence. Its antigen is as yet unknown. The sample comes from a study of T cell repertoires in cytomegalovirus infection. MiXCR, run by TCRdb on the reads, gives a single entry per CDR3 protein. The sample contains approximately 770,000 distinct CDR3 sequences, under 35% of which appear only once. CDR1 MNHNY and CDR2 SVGAGI come from the germline V gene (reference sequence). The ends lost 7 bases at V and 1 base at J; junction bases unmatched: 9. CDR3 length equals 15 residues. This sample comprised cultured CD8+ T cells from PBMCs, obtained from culture after CMV antigen stimulation. This chain connects TRBV6-6 to TRBJ1-1, with 7 bases lining up with TRBD1. This TCR was sampled from a human donor in good health (CMV status not recorded). Some clones in this sample may be carry-over from other donors' samples. CDR3 region: CASTTGDRWNTEAFF. The CDR3 DNA follows: TGTGCCAGCACCACCGGGGACAGATGGAACACTGAAGCTTTCTTT.